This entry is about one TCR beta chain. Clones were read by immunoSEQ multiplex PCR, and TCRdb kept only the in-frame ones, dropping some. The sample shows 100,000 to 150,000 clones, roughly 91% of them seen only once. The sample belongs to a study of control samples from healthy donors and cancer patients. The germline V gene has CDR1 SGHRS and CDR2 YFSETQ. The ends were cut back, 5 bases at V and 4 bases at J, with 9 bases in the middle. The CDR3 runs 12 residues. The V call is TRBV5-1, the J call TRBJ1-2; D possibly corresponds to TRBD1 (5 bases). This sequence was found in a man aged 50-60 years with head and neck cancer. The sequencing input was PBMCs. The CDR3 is CASSGGSYGYTF. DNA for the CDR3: TGCGCCAGCAGTGGGGGATCCTATGGCTACACCTTC.